Listed below are T cell receptor beta chains from one sample, sequenced in a study of blood T cell repertoires in COVID-19. Sequencing used immunoSEQ multiplex PCR; TCRdb keeps in-frame clones, though not all of them. The sample lists approximately 150,000 clones, roughly four fifths occurring once. Sequences were obtained from peripheral blood. The receptors originated from a human donor in a cohort sampled during active COVID-19. Each CDR3 is given without its conserved first and last residue.

v_call	j_call	cdr3_aa
TRBV5-6	TRBJ1-1	ASSLGENTEAF
TRBV7-2	TRBJ2-5	ASSLDSAGEETQY
TRBV7-8	TRBJ1-4	ASSLVRDRRVTNEKLF
TRBV10-1	TRBJ2-7	ASSFSGLAGGMQY
TRBV11-3	TRBJ2-2	ASSEGQGTTGELF
TRBV9	TRBJ1-5	ASSVEAGGSQPQH
TRBV15	TRBJ1-6	ATKQGNNSPLH
TRBV30	TRBJ1-5	AWKASMRGNQPQH
TRBV19	TRBJ2-7	ASSEGLAGNEQY
TRBV7-8	TRBJ2-6	ASSFTGTPSGANVLT
TRBV19	TRBJ1-5	ASSIWGVNQPQH
TRBV11-2	TRBJ2-1	ASSPPGESREQF
TRBV5-5	TRBJ2-7	ASSLKVRQGVYEQY
TRBV10-3	TRBJ2-5	AISEGALKQETQY
TRBV5-3	TRBJ1-4	ARSLAADRGHEKLF
TRBV5-6	TRBJ2-7	ASSYTSGITYEQY
TRBV28	TRBJ2-1	ASTPPLGTGATYYNEQF
TRBV6-2/TRBV6-3	TRBJ2-6	ASSKTSGGRSGANVLT
TRBV7-9	TRBJ2-2	ASSELPGHHLSGELF
TRBV27	TRBJ2-1	ASSALLGDEQF
TRBV2	TRBJ1-5	ASRDDSNQPQH
TRBV27	TRBJ2-5	ASSLSTERGGRETQY
TRBV7-8	TRBJ1-1	ASSLARGDTEAF
TRBV6-5	TRBJ1-3	ASSVDRGGGNTIY
TRBV6-5	TRBJ2-2	ASSTGLENTGELF
TRBV7-6	TRBJ2-2	ASSVEGGNTGELF
TRBV18	TRBJ1-4	ASSPGSTGEKLF
TRBV6-1	TRBJ1-2	ASSDYRSGTEYGYT
TRBV7-2	TRBJ1-5	ASSEGQGFGEPQH
TRBV2	TRBJ1-6	ASSEASSYNSPLH
TRBV7-9	TRBJ2-7	ASSTSTYEQY
TRBV6-1	TRBJ2-7	ASSEAPGQGYEQY
TRBV5-1	TRBJ2-4	ASSLAGFVRY
TRBV12-5	TRBJ2-5	ASGFLAGEGGETQY
TRBV10-2	TRBJ2-5	ASTRTIQGETQY
TRBV24-1	TRBJ2-7	ATSASGGHEQY
TRBV27	TRBJ1-2	ASSTTGTYGYT
TRBV14	TRBJ2-1	ASSLRLAGVGEQF
TRBV2	TRBJ2-1	ASSEGGQGGYEQF
TRBV7-7	TRBJ2-5	ASSLLRGQETQY
TRBV30	TRBJ1-3	AWRPGQGVSALISGNTIY
TRBV5-1	TRBJ2-2	ASSLGQGRELF
TRBV19	TRBJ1-1	ASTRDRVNTEAF
TRBV19	TRBJ2-2	ASSFSRGGDTGELF
TRBV18	TRBJ2-1	ASSPSGQGAREQF
TRBV4-3	TRBJ1-2	ASSHRGSYGYT
TRBV6-6	TRBJ1-6	ATAAGNNNSPLH
TRBV6-5	TRBJ2-2	ASIIIPNTGELF
TRBV6-5	TRBJ1-1	ASKRQRGAEAF
TRBV5-6	TRBJ1-6	ASSSGVGNSPLH